This T cell receptor beta chain came from a study of cytomegalovirus exposure and HLA in healthy donors. With 6 bases clipped from V and 4 bases from J, the junction kept 7 bases outside the gene matches. This CDR3 spans 15 amino acids. CDR1 MGHRA and CDR2 YSYEKL come from the germline V gene. The PCR was carried out with 60 Vbeta primers and 13 Jbeta primers. Sequencing was performed with immunoSEQ multiplex PCR; in TCRdb, only in-frame clones are kept and a portion is missing. This table has over 100,000 clones, roughly three quarters appearing once. The chain combines TRBV4-1 with TRBJ2-4; 9 bases align to TRBD1. The sample consisted of PBMCs. The receptor comes from a woman aged 18-35 years in good health and CMV-seropositive. Here the CDR3 DNA reads TGCGCCAGCAGTTCCTCCGGGACAGGGAAAAACATTCAGTACTTC. Protein: CASSSSGTGKNIQYF.